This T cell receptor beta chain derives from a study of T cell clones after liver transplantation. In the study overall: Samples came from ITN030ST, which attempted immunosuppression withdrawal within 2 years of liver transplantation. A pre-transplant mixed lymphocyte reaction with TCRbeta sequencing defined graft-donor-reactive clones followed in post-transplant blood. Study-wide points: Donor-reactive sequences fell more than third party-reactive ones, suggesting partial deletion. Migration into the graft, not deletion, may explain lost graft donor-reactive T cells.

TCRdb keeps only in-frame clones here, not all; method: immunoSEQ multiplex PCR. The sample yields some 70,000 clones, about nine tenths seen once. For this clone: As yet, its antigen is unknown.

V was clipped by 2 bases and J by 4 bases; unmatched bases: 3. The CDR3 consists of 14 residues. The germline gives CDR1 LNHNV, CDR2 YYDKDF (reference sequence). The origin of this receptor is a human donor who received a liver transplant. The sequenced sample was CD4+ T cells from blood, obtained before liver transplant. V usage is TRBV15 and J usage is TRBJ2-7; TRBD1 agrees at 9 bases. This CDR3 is CATSRPGQGYEQYF. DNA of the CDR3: TGTGCCACCAGCAGACCGGGACAGGGATACGAGCAGTACTTC. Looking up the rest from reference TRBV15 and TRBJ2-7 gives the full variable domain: DAMVIQNPRYQVTQFGKPVTLSCSQTLNHNVMYWYQQKSSQAPKLLFHYYDKDFNNEADTPDNFQSRRPNTSFCFLDIRSPGLGDTAMYLCATSRPGQGYEQYFGPGTRLTVT.